This T cell receptor beta chain was sequenced during a study of T cell responses to AZD1222 COVID-19 vaccine. Study-wide findings and caveats: Regions 160-218 and 743-854 dominated among vaccine-associated CD4 TCRs spanning spike.

Data came from immunoSEQ multiplex PCR; TCRdb stores just in-frame clones and leaves some out. Here the sample spans 90,000 to 130,000 clones, 70% to 90% being singletons. Germline CDR1 reads SGDLS; CDR2 reads YYNGEE. The CDR3 extends over 16 amino acids. With 0 bases clipped from V and 6 bases from J, the junction kept 8 bases outside the gene matches. As regards this clone: Its antigen is still unknown.

V usage is TRBV9 and J usage is TRBJ2-5; 10 bases line up with TRBD2. This TCR derives from an adult in good health. The sample was peripheral blood, taken on day 0 of AZD1222 vaccination. The CDR3: CASSVGIAGGEKTQYF. In DNA, the CDR3 is TGTGCCAGCAGCGTAGGGATAGCGGGGGGCGAGAAGACCCAGTACTTC.